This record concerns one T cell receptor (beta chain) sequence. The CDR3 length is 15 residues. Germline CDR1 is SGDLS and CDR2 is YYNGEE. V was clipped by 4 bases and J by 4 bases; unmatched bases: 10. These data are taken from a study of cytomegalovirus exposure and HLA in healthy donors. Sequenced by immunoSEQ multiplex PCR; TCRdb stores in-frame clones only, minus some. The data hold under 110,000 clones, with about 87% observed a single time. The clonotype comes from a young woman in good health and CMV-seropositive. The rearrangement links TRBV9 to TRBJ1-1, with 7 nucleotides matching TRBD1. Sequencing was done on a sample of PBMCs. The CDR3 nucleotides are TGTGCCAGCAGCACAGAAGGGGGCTTGGGCACTGAAGCTTTCTTT. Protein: CASSTEGGLGTEAFF.